These 20 T cell receptor beta chains share one sample of origin, sequenced in a study of T-cell memory formation after mild COVID-19. TCRdb used MiXCR to reprocess the 5' RACE reads, holding one entry per CDR3 protein. Among more than 450,000 distinct CDR3 sequences listed, roughly 18% were seen once. Specimen: PBMCs or a T cell subset sorted from them (not recorded which). The source is an adult woman who had mild COVID-19 (a few samples of this study predate the infection). Cell type and time point are not known.

The chain joins TRBV5-5 to TRBJ1-1; maybe TRBD1 (6 bases). This CDR3 contains 16 residues. CDR1 is SGHKS and CDR2 is YYEKEE in the germline V gene (reference sequence). Trimming shortened V by 7 bases and J by 5 bases, and 24 bases separated the two germline ends. The CDR3 DNA reads as TGTGCCAGCTCCCTCCGACAGGTCCCGACGCTTACTGAAGCTTTCTTT. Its translation is CASSLRQVPTLTEAFF.

A few counts support this clonotype. The chain recombines TRBV20-1 with TRBJ2-4, with 8 bases lining up with TRBD1. V shed 4 bases, J shed 0 bases, and the junction held 11 bases outside the gene matches. The CDR3 is 17 residues long. Germline assignment: CDR1 DFQATT and CDR2 SNEGSKA (reference sequence). The CDR3 DNA reads TGCAGTGCTACAACCCGTGACAGGGGACTAGCCAAAAACATTCAGTACTTC. It specifies CSATTRDRGLAKNIQYF.

This clonotype was recorded a few times. The rearrangement uses TRBV20-1 and TRBJ2-1; D is perhaps TRBD2 (6 bases). Trimming took 7 bases from V and 10 from J, leaving 14 bases between them. The germline gives CDR1 DFQATT, CDR2 SNEGSKA (reference sequence). The CDR3 has 11 amino acids. CDR3 residues: CSVSRAGEQFF. Here the CDR3 DNA reads TGCAGTGTTTCCAGGGCGGGGGAGCAGTTCTTC.

This chain uses TRBV5-1 with TRBJ2-1; D might be TRBD1 (7 bases). The CDR3 is 14 residues long. The V gene lost 4 bases and the J gene lost 10 bases, with 18 bases spanning the gap. CDR1 is SGHRS, CDR2 YFSETQ, per germline. This CDR3 is CASSGGGGSQEQFF. In DNA form, the CDR3 reads TGCGCCAGCAGCGGCGGAGGGGGCTCTCAGGAGCAGTTCTTC.

This clonotype was counted a few times. The chain recombines TRBV7-6 with TRBJ2-5, with 8 bases fitting TRBD2. The CDR3 covers 16 residues. The V gene end was trimmed by 1 base and the J gene end by 1 base; junction bases not matched to a gene: 5. Looked up from germline, CDR1 is SGHVS and CDR2 is FNYEAQ. Written as DNA, the CDR3 is TGTGCCAGCAGCTTAGGACCGGGAGGGGGCCAAGAGACCCAGTACTTC. This translates into CASSLGPGGGQETQYF.

The J gene is TRBJ2-4, the V gene TRBV12-3 or TRBV12-4, with TRBD2 identical over 8 bases. The junction had 6 bases not matched to a gene; V was cut back by 5 bases and J by 0 bases. This CDR3 is 16 amino acids long. The CDR3 protein is CASSPGTRLAKNIQYF. DNA for the CDR3: TGTGCCAGCAGTCCCGGGACTAGGCTAGCCAAAAACATTCAGTACTTC.

For the CDR3, the DNA is TGTGCCAGCTCACCCATGGAGGAACAGGGGGCGTACGAGCAGTACTTC. Its translation is CASSPMEEQGAYEQYF. The chain recombines TRBV18 with TRBJ2-7, with 9 bases that match TRBD1. V was pared by 3 bases and J by 4 bases, with 10 bases of the junction left unmatched. This CDR3 has 16 amino acids. Germline values: CDR1 KGHSH, CDR2 LQKENI. The variable domain in full, with the rest retrieved from reference TRBV18 and TRBJ2-7, is NAGVMQNPRHLVRRRGQEARLRCSPMKGHSHVYWYRQLPEEGLKFMVYLQKENIIDESGMPKERFSAEFPKEGPSILRIQQVVRGDSAAYFCASSPMEEQGAYEQYFGPGTRLTVT.

This clonotype was seen a few times. V usage is TRBV19 and J usage is TRBJ2-2; D gene unclear. The CDR3 spans 14 residues. Germline-derived CDR1 and CDR2 are LNHDA and SQIVND (reference sequence). Trimming left V 7 bases short and J 1 base short, with 10 bases between. In DNA, the CDR3 is TGTGCCAGTAAGGGTCCGATGAACACCGGGGAGCTGTTTTTT. Translating gives CASKGPMNTGELFF.

The gene calls are TRBV7-9 and TRBJ2-1; D assignment may be TRBD1 or TRBD2 (5 bases each). The CDR3 is 16 residues long. Germline CDR1 SEHNR, CDR2 FQNEAQ (reference sequence). Trimming stripped 5 bases from V and 7 bases from J, with 21 bases between. CDR3 amino acids: CASSPRPGPSVNEQFF. In DNA, the CDR3 is TGTGCCAGCAGCCCCCGACCGGGACCTTCAGTAAATGAGCAGTTCTTC.

The gene calls are TRBV6-6 and TRBJ2-5, with 9 bases identical to TRBD2. The length of the CDR3 is 19 residues. Per germline, CDR1 MNHNY and CDR2 SVGAGI (reference sequence). With V trimmed by 0 bases and J by 9 bases, 20 bases remained unmatched. CDR3 loop: CASSYSARGPQRGARAQYF. CDR3 bases: TGTGCCAGCAGTTACTCGGCGAGGGGGCCACAGCGGGGGGCCAGGGCCCAGTACTTC.

The CDR3 loop reads CASSLGTNSGQPQHF. The CDR3 nucleotides are TGTGCCAGCAGCTTAGGGACCAATTCAGGTCAGCCCCAGCATTTT. This rearrangement joins TRBV7-9 to TRBJ1-5; no reliable D call. The germline CDR1 and CDR2 sequences are SEHNR and FQNEAQ (reference sequence). The germline V and J ends were trimmed by 1 base and 6 bases, with 13 bases remaining between them. CDR3 length: 15 residues. Drawing the rest from reference TRBV7-9 and TRBJ1-5, the complete variable domain is DTGVSQNPRHKITKRGQNVTFRCDPISEHNRLYWYRQTLGQGPEFLTYFQNEAQLEKSRLLSDRFSAERPKGSFSTLEIQRTEQGDSAMYLCASSLGTNSGQPQHFGDGTRLSIL.

This clonotype was recorded a few times. This chain uses TRBV7-6 with TRBJ2-7, with a possible D match to TRBD2 (6 bases). V was clipped by 1 base and J by 6 bases, with 16 bases between them. The CDR3 runs 15 residues. CDR1 is SGHVS and CDR2 is FNYEAQ in the germline V gene. This CDR3 is CASSLGPPPGGEQYF. The CDR3 coding sequence is TGTGCCAGCAGCTTAGGACCCCCTCCCGGGGGCGAGCAGTACTTC. Looking up the rest from reference TRBV7-6 and TRBJ2-7 gives the full variable domain: GAGVSQSPRYKVTKRGQDVALRCDPISGHVSLYWYRQALGQGPEFLTYFNYEAQQDKSGLPNDRFSAERPEGSISTLTIQRTEQRDSAMYRCASSLGPPPGGEQYFGPGTRLTVT.

This clonotype has more than one count but fewer than ten. This chain links TRBV5-1 with TRBJ2-7; no definite D call. V lost 6 bases and J lost 0, with 13 bases in between. Per germline, CDR1 SGHRS and CDR2 YFSETQ. The CDR3 is 14 amino acids. CDR3 in amino acids: CASTAGLNSYEQYF. CDR3 nucleotide sequence: TGCGCCAGCACAGCCGGGCTAAACTCCTACGAGCAGTACTTC. The full variable domain, rest sourced from reference TRBV5-1 and TRBJ2-7, is KAGVTQTPRYLIKTRGQQVTLSCSPISGHRSVSWYQQTPGQGLQFLFEYFSETQRNKGNFPGRFSGRQFSNSRSEMNVSTLELGDSALYLCASTAGLNSYEQYFGPGTRLTVT.

This chain connects TRBV12-3 or TRBV12-4 to TRBJ2-3; 8 positions agree with TRBD2. The CDR3 has 18 residues. V lost 6 bases, J lost 1 base, and 15 bases stayed unmatched. The CDR3 here is CASSTSYRGGRGTDTQYF. DNA of the CDR3: TGTGCCAGCAGCACTTCCTATCGGGGGGGCCGTGGCACAGATACGCAGTATTTT.

This clonotype showed up just a few times. The chain has TRBV9 and TRBJ2-7, with D perhaps TRBD2 (5 bases). V lost 4 bases to trimming and J lost 3 bases, with 23 bases between them. The CDR3 consists of 17 residues. Germline V lookup: CDR1 SGDLS, CDR2 YYNGEE. CDR3 amino acids: CASSHESGGQMSYEQYF. Written as DNA, the CDR3 is TGTGCCAGCAGCCACGAGTCCGGCGGGCAAATGAGCTACGAGCAGTACTTC.

The V call is TRBV6-5, the J call TRBJ1-5; TRBD1 matches 10 bases. This CDR3 has 16 residues. Trimming took 6 bases from V and 9 from J; bases not matched to a gene: 14. Germline assignment: CDR1 MNHEY and CDR2 SVGAGI. CDR3 sequence reads: CASRTRTGQGMGPQHF. As DNA, the CDR3 is TGTGCCAGCAGGACTCGGACGGGACAGGGGATGGGGCCCCAGCATTTT.

This clonotype was recorded a few times. The J gene is TRBJ2-7, the V gene TRBV27, with 8 nucleotides matching TRBD2. The V segment lost 3 bases and the J segment 3 bases; nucleotides outside the gene matches: 10. This CDR3 comprises 16 residues. CDR1 and CDR2 from the germline V gene are MNHEY and SMNVEV (reference sequence). In DNA, the CDR3 is TGTGCCAGCAGTTTCCGCCAACTAGCGGATTACTACGAGCAGTACTTC. Translated, it gives CASSFRQLADYYEQYF.

This clonotype was seen a handful of times. The chain recombines TRBV28 with TRBJ2-7; D tentatively reads TRBD1 or TRBD2 (7 bases each). CDR1 and CDR2 from the germline V gene are MDHEN and SYDVKM. CDR3 length: 16 amino acids. Trimming shortened V by 4 bases and J by 1 base, and 17 bases separated the two germline ends. The CDR3 nucleotides read TGTGCCAGCAGTTCCCGCTCAGGGGGGGGATCCTACGAGCAGTACTTC. It codes for CASSSRSGGGSYEQYF.

This clonotype was recorded a few times. The V call is TRBV5-1, the J call TRBJ2-1, with 8 bases identical to TRBD1. This CDR3 spans 15 amino acids. With 0 bases clipped from V and 8 bases from J, the junction kept 7 bases outside the gene matches. In germline, CDR1 is SGHRS, CDR2 YFSETQ. In DNA, the CDR3 is TGCGCCAGCAGCTTGGCCGATCACAGGGGGTATGAGCAGTTCTTC. Protein product: CASSLADHRGYEQFF.

The V gene is TRBV6-5, the J gene TRBJ2-3; possible D gene TRBD1, 6 bases. Per the germline V gene, CDR1 is MNHEY and CDR2 is SVGAGI. The CDR3 has 16 residues. The V and J ends lost 1 base and 0 bases respectively, with 11 bases between them. In DNA, the CDR3 is TGTGCCAGCAGTTACTTGGTGGGGGCTAGCACAGATACGCAGTATTTT. Translated: CASSYLVGASTDTQYF.